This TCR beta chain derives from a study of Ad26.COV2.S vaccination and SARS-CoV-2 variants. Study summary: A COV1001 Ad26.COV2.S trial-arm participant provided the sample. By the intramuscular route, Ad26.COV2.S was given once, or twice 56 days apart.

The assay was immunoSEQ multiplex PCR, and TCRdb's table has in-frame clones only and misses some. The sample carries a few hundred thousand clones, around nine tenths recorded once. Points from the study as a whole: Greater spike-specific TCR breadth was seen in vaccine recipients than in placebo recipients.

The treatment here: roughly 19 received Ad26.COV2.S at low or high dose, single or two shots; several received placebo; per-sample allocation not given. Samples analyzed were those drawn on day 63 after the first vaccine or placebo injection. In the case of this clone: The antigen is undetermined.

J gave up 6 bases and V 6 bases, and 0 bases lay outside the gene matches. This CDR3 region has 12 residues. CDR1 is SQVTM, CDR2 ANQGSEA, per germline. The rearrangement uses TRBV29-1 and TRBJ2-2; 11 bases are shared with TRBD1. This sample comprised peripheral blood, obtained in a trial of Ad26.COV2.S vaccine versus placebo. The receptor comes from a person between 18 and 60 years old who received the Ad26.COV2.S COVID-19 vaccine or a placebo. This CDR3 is CSVDRGPGELFF. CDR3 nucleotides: TGCAGCGTGGACAGGGGGCCCGGGGAGCTGTTTTTT.